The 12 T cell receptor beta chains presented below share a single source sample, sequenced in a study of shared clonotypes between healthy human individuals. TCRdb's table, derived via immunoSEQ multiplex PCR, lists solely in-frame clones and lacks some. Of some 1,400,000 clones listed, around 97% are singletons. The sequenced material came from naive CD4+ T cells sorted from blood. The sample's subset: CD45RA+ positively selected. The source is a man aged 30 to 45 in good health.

The CDR3 nucleotides are TGTGCTAGTGGTATGGACAGGTCCGGCTACACCTTC. Protein product: CASGMDRSGYTF. The chain employs TRBV12-5 and TRBJ1-2, with 7 nucleotides matching TRBD1. The CDR3 covers 12 residues. V was pared by 5 bases and J by 8 bases, with 5 bases of the junction left unmatched. Germline V CDR1 and CDR2: LGHNT, FRNRAP.

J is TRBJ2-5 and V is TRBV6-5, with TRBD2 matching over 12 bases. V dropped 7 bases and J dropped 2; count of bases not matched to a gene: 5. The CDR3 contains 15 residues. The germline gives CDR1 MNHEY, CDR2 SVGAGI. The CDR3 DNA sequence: TGTGCCAGCACCCCTAGCGGGAGGGGACAAGAGACCCAGTACTTC. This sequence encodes CASTPSGRGQETQYF.

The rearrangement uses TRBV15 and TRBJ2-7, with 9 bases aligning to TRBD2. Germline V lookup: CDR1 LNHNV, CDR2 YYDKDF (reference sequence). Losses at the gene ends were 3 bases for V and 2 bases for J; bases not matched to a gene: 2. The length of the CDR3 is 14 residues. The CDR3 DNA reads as TGTGCCACCAGCAGGCGGGGGGGCACCTACGAGCAGTACTTC. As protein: CATSRRGGTYEQYF. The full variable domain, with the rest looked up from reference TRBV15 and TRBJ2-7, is DAMVIQNPRYQVTQFGKPVTLSCSQTLNHNVMYWYQQKSSQAPKLLFHYYDKDFNNEADTPDNFQSRRPNTSFCFLDIRSPGLGDTAMYLCATSRRGGTYEQYFGPGTRLTVT.

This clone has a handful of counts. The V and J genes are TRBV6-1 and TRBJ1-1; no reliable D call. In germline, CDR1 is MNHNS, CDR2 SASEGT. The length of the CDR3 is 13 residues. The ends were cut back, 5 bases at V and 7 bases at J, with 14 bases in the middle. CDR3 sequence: CASSYTIASEAFF. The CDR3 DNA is TGTGCCAGCAGTTATACGATAGCCAGTGAAGCTTTCTTT.

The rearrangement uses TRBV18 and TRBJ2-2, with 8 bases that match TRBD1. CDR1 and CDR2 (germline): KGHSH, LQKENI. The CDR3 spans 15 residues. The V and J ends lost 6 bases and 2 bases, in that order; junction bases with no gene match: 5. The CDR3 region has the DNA TGTGCCAGCTCGTCGGGACAGGTTAACACCGGGGAGCTGTTTTTT. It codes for CASSSGQVNTGELFF.

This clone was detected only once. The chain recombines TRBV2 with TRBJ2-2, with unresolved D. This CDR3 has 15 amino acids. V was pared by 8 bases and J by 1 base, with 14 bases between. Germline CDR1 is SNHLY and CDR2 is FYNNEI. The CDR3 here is CASSLHLGNTGELFF. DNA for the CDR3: TGTGCCAGCTCGCTGCACCTAGGGAACACCGGGGAGCTGTTTTTT.

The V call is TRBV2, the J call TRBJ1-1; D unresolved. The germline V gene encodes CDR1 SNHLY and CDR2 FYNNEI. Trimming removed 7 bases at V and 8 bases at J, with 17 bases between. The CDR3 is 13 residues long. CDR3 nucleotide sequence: TGTGCCAGCAAAACAGACGGCCCCAGCGAAGCTTTCTTT. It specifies CASKTDGPSEAFF.

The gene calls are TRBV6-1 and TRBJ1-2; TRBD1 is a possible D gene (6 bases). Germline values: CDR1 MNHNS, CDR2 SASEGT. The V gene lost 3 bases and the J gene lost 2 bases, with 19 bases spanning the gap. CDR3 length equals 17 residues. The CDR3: CASSEFLGGQKNYGYTF. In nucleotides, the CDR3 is TGTGCCAGCAGTGAGTTTCTGGGGGGACAAAAAAACTATGGCTACACCTTC.

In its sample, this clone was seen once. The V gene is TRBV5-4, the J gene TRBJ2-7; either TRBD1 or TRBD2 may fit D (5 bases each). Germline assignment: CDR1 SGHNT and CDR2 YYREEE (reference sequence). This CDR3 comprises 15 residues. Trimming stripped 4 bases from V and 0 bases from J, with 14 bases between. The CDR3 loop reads CASSGAGTNSYEQYF. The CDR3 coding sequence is TGTGCCAGCAGCGGCGCCGGGACCAACTCCTACGAGCAGTACTTC. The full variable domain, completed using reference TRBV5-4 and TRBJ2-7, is ETGVTQSPTHLIKTRGQQVTLRCSSQSGHNTVSWYQQALGQGPQFIFQYYREEENGRGNFPPRFSGLQFPNYSSELNVNALELDDSALYLCASSGAGTNSYEQYFGPGTRLTVT.

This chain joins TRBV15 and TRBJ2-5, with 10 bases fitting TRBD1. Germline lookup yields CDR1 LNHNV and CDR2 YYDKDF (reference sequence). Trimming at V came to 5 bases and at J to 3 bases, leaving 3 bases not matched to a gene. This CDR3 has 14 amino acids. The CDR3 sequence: CATSAGTGEETQYF. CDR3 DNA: TGTGCCACCAGCGCCGGGACAGGGGAAGAGACCCAGTACTTC.

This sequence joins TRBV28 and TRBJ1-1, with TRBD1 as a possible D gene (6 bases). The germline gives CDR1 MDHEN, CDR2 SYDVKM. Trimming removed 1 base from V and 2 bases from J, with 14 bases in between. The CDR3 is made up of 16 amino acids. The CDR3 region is CASSLFLGGGNTEAFF. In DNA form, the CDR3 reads TGTGCCAGCAGTTTATTTCTGGGAGGGGGAAACACTGAAGCTTTCTTT.

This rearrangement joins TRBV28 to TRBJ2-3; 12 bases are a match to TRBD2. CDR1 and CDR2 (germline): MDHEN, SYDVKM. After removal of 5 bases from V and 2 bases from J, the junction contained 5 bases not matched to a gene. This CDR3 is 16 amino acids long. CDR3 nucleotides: TGTGCCAGCAGTCTGGGGACTAGCGGGTCCACAGATACGCAGTATTTT. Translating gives CASSLGTSGSTDTQYF.